These 32 T cell receptor beta chains came from one sample sequenced in a study of naive and memory T cell subsets. Study-wide findings and caveats: A few larger clonotypes appeared in naive repertoires, especially CD8, possibly memory cells re-expressing CD45RA.

An equimolar mix of two oligonucleotides served as the beta constant-region primer for TRBC1 and TRBC2. The ligated cDNA underwent four PCR rounds using SP2 and nested alpha and beta constant-region primers. One entry per CDR3 protein, called by TCRdb with MiXCR from the UMI-ligation and nested PCR reads. The sample consists of approximately 140,000 distinct CDR3 sequences, approximately 20% of them appearing once. No antigen has been identified for these receptors. The sequencing input was naive CD8+ T cells from blood. The receptor source for this set is a human donor in good health.

The chain has TRBV7-2 and TRBJ2-7; no clear D gene. V dropped 5 bases and J dropped 6 bases, with 11 bases sitting between them. CDR1 is SGHTA and CDR2 is FQGNSA in the germline V gene. This CDR3 spans 12 amino acids. This CDR3 is CASSTRSGEQYF. The CDR3 nucleotides are TGTGCCAGCAGCACGCGGAGTGGCGAGCAGTACTTC.

This clonotype was recorded once. V usage is TRBV28 and J usage is TRBJ2-5; no reliable D call. V shed 8 bases and J shed 8 bases, with 15 bases lying between them. Per germline, CDR1 MDHEN and CDR2 SYDVKM. The CDR3 length is 12 residues. The CDR3 nucleotides read TGTGCCAGCCGTGAACGACCAACCACCCAGTACTTC. This codes for CASRERPTTQYF.

The V gene is TRBV12-3 or TRBV12-4, the J gene TRBJ1-5; D gene uncertain. This CDR3 spans 13 amino acids. The V and J ends lost 2 bases and 9 bases respectively, with 11 bases between them. The CDR3 DNA sequence: TGTGCCAGCAGTTTAATGGTCCGATCGCCCCAGCATTTT. It is translated as CASSLMVRSPQHF.

The chain couples TRBV19 to TRBJ2-5; 8 positions match TRBD2. Trimming took 2 bases from V and 5 from J; bases not matched to a gene: 7. Looked up from germline, CDR1 is LNHDA and CDR2 is SQIVND (reference sequence). The CDR3 is made up of 15 amino acids. The CDR3 region has the DNA TGTGCCAGTAGTATATTGGCGGGAGGAGAGGAGACCCAGTACTTC. Translated: CASSILAGGEETQYF.

This sequence joins TRBV15 and TRBJ1-2; TRBD1 matches 10 bases. V lost 4 bases, J lost 3 bases, and 5 bases stayed unmatched. The CDR3 is made up of 15 amino acids. The germline gives CDR1 LNHNV, CDR2 YYDKDF (reference sequence). This CDR3 is CATSTDRGGYYGYTF. The CDR3 region has the DNA TGTGCCACCAGCACGGACAGGGGGGGATACTATGGCTACACCTTC.

The chain recombines TRBV5-1 with TRBJ2-1, with TRBD2 matching over 10 bases. Germline V gene lookup returns CDR1 SGHRS and CDR2 YFSETQ. The CDR3 contains 15 residues. V shed 5 bases, J shed 16 bases, and the junction held 18 bases outside the gene matches. The CDR3 region is CASRASGSGTPLLFF. CDR3 sequence (DNA): TGCGCCAGCAGGGCTAGCGGGAGTGGTACCCCACTCCTTTTCTTC. Using reference TRBV5-1 and TRBJ2-1 for the parts outside the CDR3, the full variable domain is KAGVTQTPRYLIKTRGQQVTLSCSPISGHRSVSWYQQTPGQGLQFLFEYFSETQRNKGNFPGRFSGRQFSNSRSEMNVSTLELGDSALYLCASRASGSGTPLLFFGPGTRLTVL.

The table lists this clonotype with a few counts. As DNA, the CDR3 is TGTGCCAGCAGTACCGGGACAGATGCAGACTATGGCTACACCTTC. Its protein is CASSTGTDADYGYTF. This rearrangement joins TRBV27 to TRBJ1-2, with TRBD1 matching 7 bases. V shed 5 bases, J shed 3 bases, and the junction held 9 bases outside the gene matches. CDR1 is MNHEY and CDR2 is SMNVEV in the germline V gene (reference sequence). The CDR3 has 15 residues.

In its sample, this clonotype was seen once. At one boundary the junction diverges from the germline segment, which might be a read error. V is TRBV5-5 and J is TRBJ2-6, with TRBD1 matching 7 bases. The CDR3 length is 12 residues. Germline CDR1 is SGHKS and CDR2 is YYEKEE (reference sequence). In nucleotides, the CDR3 is TGTGCCAGCAGCTCTGTGACAGGGCCCCCCTTATTC. This encodes CASSSVTGPPLF.

Only a few counts were recorded for this clonotype. The gene calls are TRBV29-1 and TRBJ2-7, with D hard to call. V lost 0 bases and J lost 0, with 9 bases in between. The CDR3 is 14 residues long. Germline values: CDR1 SQVTM, CDR2 ANQGSEA. CDR3 nucleotides: TGCAGCGTTGAAGACCGAGTTAGCTCCTACGAGCAGTACTTC. It codes for CSVEDRVSSYEQYF.

This chain links TRBV28 with TRBJ1-5, with TRBD1 matching 8 bases. In germline, CDR1 is MDHEN, CDR2 SYDVKM. The trim removed 5 bases at V and 8 bases at J, leaving 8 bases unmatched. This CDR3 region has 14 residues. The CDR3 coding sequence is TGTGCCAGCAGTCACATGACAGGGGTCGAGCCCCAGCATTTT. It yields the protein CASSHMTGVEPQHF.

This clonotype was recorded a few times. V usage is TRBV28 and J usage is TRBJ2-7; D unresolved. The CDR3 contains 12 residues. CDR1 and CDR2 (germline): MDHEN, SYDVKM. Trimming left V 2 bases short and J 7 bases short, with 9 bases between. In DNA form, the CDR3 reads TGTGCCAGCAGTTTAGTACTGCGGGAGCAGTACTTC. Translating gives CASSLVLREQYF. Looking up the rest from reference TRBV28 and TRBJ2-7 gives the full variable domain: DVKVTQSSRYLVKRTGEKVFLECVQDMDHENMFWYRQDPGLGLRLIYFSYDVKMKEKGDIPEGYSVSREKKERFSLILESASTNQTSMYLCASSLVLREQYFGPGTRLTVT.

This clonotype was counted a few times. V gene TRBV27 combines with J gene TRBJ2-1; possibly TRBD2 for D (6 bases). The V and J ends lost 3 bases and 8 bases respectively, with 14 bases between them. Germline V gives CDR1 MNHEY, CDR2 SMNVEV (reference sequence). CDR3 size: 14 residues. This chain's CDR3 is CASSFFGRGDEQFF. DNA for the CDR3: TGTGCCAGCAGTTTTTTCGGGAGAGGTGATGAGCAGTTCTTC.

Only a few counts were recorded for this clonotype. The V call is TRBV4-3, the J call TRBJ2-2, with 8 bases fitting TRBD2. Germline CDR1 is LGHNA and CDR2 is YSLEER. The CDR3 covers 17 residues. The junction had 7 bases not matched to a gene; V was cut back by 0 bases and J by 4 bases. Here the CDR3 reads CASSQDIGGRTTGELFF. The CDR3 region has the DNA TGCGCCAGCAGCCAAGATATAGGCGGGAGGACCACCGGGGAGCTGTTTTTT.

This clonotype has only a few counts. This sequence joins TRBV5-5 and TRBJ1-1; TRBD1 aligns across 10 bases. Losses at the gene ends were 3 bases for V and 7 bases for J; bases not matched to a gene: 0. CDR1 is SGHKS and CDR2 is YYEKEE in the germline V gene (reference sequence). The CDR3 has 12 residues. CDR3 protein: CASSWTGGEAFF. The CDR3 DNA reads as TGTGCCAGCAGCTGGACAGGGGGTGAAGCTTTCTTT.

The chain links TRBV6-5 to TRBJ2-1, with TRBD2 identical over 9 bases. Unmatched junction bases numbered 3, after V lost 6 bases and J lost 0 bases. Germline-derived CDR1 and CDR2 are MNHEY and SVGAGI. This CDR3 is built from 15 residues. This CDR3 is CASRSGRSSYNEQFF. CDR3 coding DNA: TGTGCCAGCAGGAGCGGGAGGAGCTCCTACAATGAGCAGTTCTTC.

The chain combines TRBV29-1 with TRBJ2-7, with D possibly TRBD1 on 5 matching bases. Looked up from germline, CDR1 is SQVTM and CDR2 is ANQGSEA. V dropped 1 base and J dropped 3 bases, with 13 bases sitting between them. CDR3 length: 14 residues. This CDR3 is CSVEGQGGDYEQYF. In DNA, the CDR3 is TGCAGCGTTGAAGGGCAGGGTGGAGACTACGAGCAGTACTTC.

The chain uses TRBV10-2 and TRBJ1-6; no clear D gene. CDR1 is WSHSY and CDR2 is SAAADI in the germline V gene. The CDR3 is made up of 16 amino acids. V was pared by 7 bases and J by 0 bases, with 13 bases between. This chain's CDR3 is CASIDTTYSYNSPLHF. The CDR3 DNA reads TGCGCCAGCATTGATACCACGTACTCCTATAATTCACCCCTCCACTTT.

CDR3 nucleotide sequence: TGTGCCAGCAGCCCAGGCACAGGGGGCTTTCCTCATGGCTACACCTTC. Translation: CASSPGTGGFPHGYTF. The chain recombines TRBV5-6 with TRBJ1-2; 9 positions agree with TRBD1. Trimming removed 4 bases from V and 6 bases from J; junction bases left unmatched: 13. Looked up from germline, CDR1 is SGHDT and CDR2 is YYEEEE. This CDR3 contains 16 residues.

In its sample, this clonotype was seen many times. The chain links TRBV11-2 to TRBJ2-5; D is ambiguous. V shed 11 bases and J shed 5 bases, with 21 bases lying between them. The CDR3 extends over 14 amino acids. Germline V gene sequence: CDR1 SGHAT, CDR2 FQNNGV. The CDR3 nucleotides are TGTGCCGTCGGATGGTCAGAAAGATCGGAGACCCAGTACTTC. This codes for CAVGWSERSETQYF.

This chain uses TRBV3-1 with TRBJ2-5; D is possibly TRBD1 (6 bases). The CDR3 has 13 residues. Trimming pared 4 bases from V and 3 bases from J, leaving 9 bases between. Germline values: CDR1 LGHDT, CDR2 YNNKEL (reference sequence). Here the CDR3 DNA reads TGTGCCAGCAGCCTACAGGGTGAAGAGACCCAGTACTTC. Translated: CASSLQGEETQYF.

The chain employs TRBV9 and TRBJ2-7; 11 nucleotides align to TRBD1. V was pared by 0 bases and J by 3 bases, with 2 bases of the junction left unmatched. The CDR3 totals 15 residues. CDR1 and CDR2 from the germline V gene are SGDLS and YYNGEE. CDR3 in DNA: TGTGCCAGCAGCGTAGAGGACAGGGGGCTCTACGAGCAGTACTTC. Its protein is CASSVEDRGLYEQYF. Filled out from reference TRBV9 and TRBJ2-7, the complete variable domain reads DSGVTQTPKHLITATGQRVTLRCSPRSGDLSVYWYQQSLDQGLQFLIQYYNGEERAKGNILERFSAQQFPDLHSELNLSSLELGDSALYFCASSVEDRGLYEQYFGPGTRLTVT.

Only a few counts were recorded for this clonotype. V usage is TRBV29-1 and J usage is TRBJ2-7; D unclear. Germline CDR1 reads SQVTM; CDR2 reads ANQGSEA. This CDR3 region has 13 residues. With 5 bases removed from V and 2 bases from J, the gap between germline ends came to 13 bases. The CDR3 DNA sequence: TGCAGCGTTATCAGGACGGATGCCTACGAGCAGTACTTC. Translation: CSVIRTDAYEQYF.

The table lists this clonotype with a few counts. This chain joins TRBV7-9 and TRBJ2-1; 8 bases are shared with TRBD2. The V and J ends lost 6 bases and 10 bases, in that order; junction bases with no gene match: 8. The CDR3 is 13 amino acids. CDR1 and CDR2 from the germline V gene are SEHNR and FQNEAQ (reference sequence). The CDR3 nucleotides are TGTGCCAGCAGTGCAGCGGGAGTAGGGGAGCAGTTCTTC. This translates into CASSAAGVGEQFF.

The chain employs TRBV4-3 and TRBJ2-7; a weak D match, TRBD2 (5 bases). Trimming removed 2 bases at V and 4 bases at J, with 15 bases between. Germline V gene sequence: CDR1 LGHNA, CDR2 YSLEER. CDR3 length: 15 residues. CDR3 DNA sequence: TGCGCCAGCAGCCAATTTGCGGGCAAAGGTTACGAGCAGTACTTC. It codes for CASSQFAGKGYEQYF.

This clonotype was recorded a few times. The chain combines TRBV9 with TRBJ2-1; 12 nucleotides align to TRBD2. V lost 4 bases to trimming and J lost 6 bases; unmatched junction nucleotides: 11. CDR1 and CDR2 (germline): SGDLS, YYNGEE. The CDR3 sequence is 17 residues long. CDR3 sequence reads: CASSPLDGLAGLNEQFF. The CDR3 DNA follows: TGTGCCAGCAGCCCGCTCGACGGACTAGCGGGACTCAATGAGCAGTTCTTC.

This sequence joins TRBV28 and TRBJ2-7, with 9 bases matching TRBD1. CDR1 and CDR2 (germline): MDHEN, SYDVKM. There are 14 residues in the CDR3. The J segment lost 3 bases and the V segment lost 6 bases, leaving 6 bases of the junction unmatched. This CDR3 reads CASSRQGGDYEQYF. The CDR3 DNA is TGTGCCAGCAGCCGACAGGGGGGTGACTACGAGCAGTACTTC.

A few counts support this clonotype. The chain carries TRBV4-1 and TRBJ1-5, with D perhaps matching TRBD1 (6 bases). Trimming removed 4 bases at V and 7 bases at J, with 11 bases between. Germline lookup yields CDR1 MGHRA and CDR2 YSYEKL. This CDR3 is 13 amino acids long. The CDR3 nucleotides are TGCGCCAGCAGCCCAGGGGACGGGCAGCCCCAGCATTTT. It is translated as CASSPGDGQPQHF.

This clonotype occurred a few times. The chain combines TRBV27 with TRBJ2-2, with a tentative D call TRBD1 (5 bases). This CDR3 is built from 16 residues. In germline, CDR1 is MNHEY, CDR2 SMNVEV (reference sequence). V dropped 2 bases and J dropped 4 bases, with 14 bases sitting between them. Here the CDR3 reads CASSLRRGYTTGELFF. The CDR3, as DNA: TGTGCCAGCAGTTTAAGAAGGGGTTACACCACCGGGGAGCTGTTTTTT.

The rearrangement uses TRBV2 and TRBJ2-1; no firm D call. Trimming stripped 3 bases from V and 3 bases from J, with 9 bases between. The CDR3 loop spans 14 amino acids. Germline assignment: CDR1 SNHLY and CDR2 FYNNEI. The CDR3 DNA follows: TGTGCCAGCAGTGACGCTAGAAGCTACAATGAGCAGTTCTTC. It translates to CASSDARSYNEQFF.

Only a few counts were recorded for this clonotype. The chain has TRBV10-3 and TRBJ2-3; D gene uncertain. The CDR3 sequence is 13 residues long. V lost 2 bases, J lost 5 bases, and 8 bases lay in between. The germline V gene encodes CDR1 ENHRY and CDR2 SYGVKD. CDR3 region: CAISEDSQDTQYF. For the CDR3, the DNA is TGTGCCATCAGTGAGGATAGCCAAGATACGCAGTATTTT.

The chain carries TRBV20-1 and TRBJ2-7; unclear D gene. V was cut by 3 bases and J by 3 bases, with 12 bases left in between. The CDR3 loop spans 13 amino acids. Per germline, CDR1 DFQATT and CDR2 SNEGSKA (reference sequence). The CDR3 nucleotides are TGCAGTGCTAGCTCAGTACCCAACTACGAGCAGTACTTC. Protein: CSASSVPNYEQYF.

This clonotype turned up a few times. The J gene is TRBJ1-1, the V gene TRBV6-5; unclear D gene. The CDR3 consists of 14 residues. Germline CDR1 reads MNHEY; CDR2 reads SVGAGI. Trimming took off 3 bases at V and 4 bases at J, with 12 bases between the two ends. CDR3 sequence reads: CASSYGPALTEAFF. The CDR3 DNA follows: TGTGCCAGCAGTTATGGCCCGGCTCTCACTGAAGCTTTCTTT.